This TCR beta chain came from a study of a mutant IDH1 vaccine in newly diagnosed glioma. At the level of the study: Earlier care involved radiotherapy, temozolomide, or both, and the majority received both.

V shed 2 bases and J shed 4 bases, with 14 bases lying between them. Germline V CDR1 and CDR2: MNHEY, SVGAGI. The CDR3 contains 15 residues. Indicated time point: baseline, week 1 (first vaccination visit). This sample's treatment: pre-vaccination baseline after standard-of-care therapy. Here immunoSEQ multiplex PCR was the method, and the copy in TCRdb shows in-frame clones only, minus some. Among around 53,000 clones listed, just over 85% were seen once. The genes are TRBV6-5 and TRBJ2-5; D might be TRBD1 (5 bases). The sequence derives from a man aged 40-50 years with glioma. The specimen was PBMCs, collected from a glioma patient treated with radiotherapy, temozolomide or both. The CDR3 spells CASSYDRWARETQYF. The DNA for the CDR3 is TGTGCCAGCAGTTACGACAGATGGGCCCGAGAGACCCAGTACTTC.